The TCR beta chain described here comes from a study of human T cells and chemical hapten exposure. Regarding the study as a whole: Expanded TCR sets contained significantly more large CDR3 similarity clusters than controls.

TCRdb recomputed calls from the RACE reads with MiXCR, one row per CDR3 protein. The top ten hold 2.4% of the sample, which has more than 100,000 distinct CDR3 sequences, over 9% seen once. At least ten counts were recorded for this clonotype. Its antigen is unidentified. Described time point: patch test 3, about 24 weeks after DPC sensitization. The treatment was: therapeutic diphenylcyclopropenone sensitization with weekly scalp DPC. The receptor was derived from a woman in her fifties or sixties with alopecia areata. Some clones in this sample may be carry-over from other donors' samples. The input for sequencing was whole blood, taken in connection with sensitization to the hapten diphenylcyclopropenone (DPC).

CDR3 in amino acids: CSARELNEQFF. As DNA, the CDR3 is TGCAGTGCTAGAGAACTAAATGAGCAGTTCTTC. This chain joins TRBV20-1 and TRBJ2-1; D is unclear. The germline V gene has CDR1 DFQATT and CDR2 SNEGSKA (reference sequence). Deletions cut 0 bases from V and 7 bases from J, with 4 bases between. The CDR3 contains 11 residues.